This TCR beta chain originates from a study of OX40 agonist ivuxolimab in advanced cancers. At the level of the study: The diagnoses of dose-escalation patients were hepatocellular carcinoma, melanoma, renal cell or head and neck cancer. Notes on the study in general: Those patients achieving a partial response at 0.1-3.0 mg/kg showed among the lowest clonal expansion.

Clones were sequenced by immunoSEQ multiplex PCR, and TCRdb holds only the in-frame ones, with some missing. This sample yields about 52,000 clones, of which around nine tenths are seen a single time; about 14% belongs to the top ten. The V segment lost 1 base and the J segment 7 bases; nucleotides outside the gene matches: 6. The CDR3 totals 17 residues. Per germline, CDR1 SGHTA and CDR2 FQGNSA. Of note for this clone: Its antigen is currently unknown.

The chain is built from TRBV7-2 and TRBJ2-1; the match to TRBD2 covers 14 bases. The TCR was taken from an adult with an advanced solid tumor such as melanoma, head and neck, liver or kidney cancer. This specimen was CD4+ or CD8+ T cells sorted from blood, taken in a trial of the OX40 agonist ivuxolimab. CDR3 sequence: CASSLEAGTSGGNEQFF. CDR3 DNA: TGTGCCAGCAGCTTAGAGGCAGGGACTAGCGGGGGAAATGAGCAGTTCTTC.